The 26 T cell receptor beta chains given below trace back to one sample, sequenced in a study of HIV-infected patients and healthy controls. cDNA was made from approximately 0.55 ug RNA using alpha and beta constant primers. Alpha and beta chain libraries were made separately by chain-specific third strand synthesis with multiplexing indices. MiXCR, run by TCRdb on the 5' RACE reads, gives a single entry per CDR3 protein. The table lists nearly 7,500 distinct CDR3 sequences, over 8.5% of them singletons. No cell fractionation was done, so the repertoire covers all unsorted peripheral blood T cells. The material sequenced was blood, taken before antiretroviral therapy. Receptors originate from an adult with HIV infection.

This clonotype occurred a few times. The chain couples TRBV27 to TRBJ1-1; D uncertain. Germline CDR1 is MNHEY and CDR2 is SMNVEV (reference sequence). V was clipped by 2 bases and J by 4 bases, with 14 bases between them. The CDR3 is made up of 15 amino acids. CDR3 sequence: CASSLKQSGFTEAFF. CDR3 sequence (DNA): TGTGCCAGCAGTTTAAAACAATCGGGTTTCACTGAAGCTTTCTTT.

By its share, this clonotype is medium-sized (0.01 to 0.1%). The chain couples TRBV6-4 to TRBJ2-1, with D perhaps matching TRBD2 (6 bases). V lost 5 bases to trimming and J lost 7 bases, with 12 bases between them. The CDR3 consists of 13 residues. Germline V gene sequence: CDR1 MRHNA, CDR2 SNTAGT. The CDR3 sequence is CASSTGEANEQFF. The CDR3 DNA is TGTGCCAGCAGTACGGGGGAGGCAAATGAGCAGTTCTTC.

This clonotype was observed many times. The chain carries TRBV28 and TRBJ2-3; a possible D gene is TRBD1 (5 bases). This CDR3 spans 15 amino acids. The V end lost 2 bases, the J end lost 3 bases, and 12 bases lay between the germline ends. The V gene's germline CDR1 is MDHEN and CDR2 SYDVKM. In DNA, the CDR3 is TGTGCCAGCAGTTTAGGGGCCAAAGGGACAGATACGCAGTATTTT. Translation: CASSLGAKGTDTQYF.

This clonotype qualifies as medium-sized (0.01 to 0.1%). The chain is built from TRBV28 and TRBJ2-7; D is possibly TRBD1 (6 bases). V lost 0 bases, J lost 0 bases, and 9 bases lay in between. CDR1 and CDR2 from the germline V gene are MDHEN and SYDVKM. This CDR3 has 15 amino acids. The chain's CDR3 is CASSLWGASSYEQYF. The CDR3 region has the DNA TGTGCCAGCAGTTTATGGGGGGCGAGCTCCTACGAGCAGTACTTC.

This clonotype showed up many times. This chain connects TRBV5-1 to TRBJ1-2, with D possibly being TRBD1 (6 bases). The CDR3 totals 15 residues. V lost 0 bases and J 4 bases, leaving 13 bases between the germline ends. The germline V gene has CDR1 SGHRS and CDR2 YFSETQ. This CDR3 reads CASSLGRGAPYGYTF. DNA for the CDR3: TGCGCCAGCAGCTTGGGCCGGGGGGCCCCCTATGGCTACACCTTC.

V and J are TRBV3-1 and TRBJ2-5; D possibly corresponds to TRBD2 (6 bases). The CDR3 extends over 18 amino acids. Germline CDR1 reads LGHDT; CDR2 reads YNNKEL (reference sequence). V was clipped by 2 bases and J by 2 bases, with 21 bases between them. CDR3 nucleotide sequence: TGTGCCAGCAGCCAATTTGGGTCTCTCGGACTACTACAAGAGACCCAGTACTTC. Translated: CASSQFGSLGLLQETQYF.

At least ten counts were recorded for this clonotype. The CDR3 loop is CASSQDGASYEQYF. The CDR3 nucleotides read TGTGCCAGCAGCCAAGATGGGGCAAGCTACGAGCAGTACTTC. The gene calls are TRBV3-1 and TRBJ2-7, with D possibly matching TRBD1 (5 bases). The CDR3 is 14 amino acids. Between the trimmed V and J ends, which lost 0 bases and 3 bases, there was a span of 9 bases. The germline V gene has CDR1 LGHDT and CDR2 YNNKEL (reference sequence).

The chain recombines TRBV7-6 with TRBJ2-1; 10 bases match TRBD2. This CDR3 contains 16 residues. Trimming removed 5 bases from V and 2 bases from J; junction bases left unmatched: 6. CDR1 is SGHVS and CDR2 is FNYEAQ in the germline V gene. The CDR3 reads CASSPYSGGPYNEQFF. DNA for the CDR3: TGTGCCAGCAGCCCCTATAGCGGGGGGCCCTACAATGAGCAGTTCTTC.

The chain has TRBV5-4 and TRBJ2-5, with a possible D match to TRBD1 (6 bases). The CDR3 runs to 14 residues. The V gene lost 3 bases and the J gene lost 3 bases, with 12 bases spanning the gap. CDR1 is SGHNT, CDR2 YYREEE, per germline (reference sequence). In nucleotides, the CDR3 is TGTGCCAGCAGCTCAAGGACAGTTAAAGAGACCCAGTACTTC. It specifies CASSSRTVKETQYF.

In its sample, this clonotype was seen a few times. J is TRBJ2-1 and V is TRBV19; perhaps TRBD1 as D (5 bases). The CDR3 runs to 16 residues. V lost 3 bases and J lost 2, with 14 bases in between. The germline V gene encodes CDR1 LNHDA and CDR2 SQIVND (reference sequence). CDR3 sequence: CASSIGAGWPYNEQFF. The CDR3 coding sequence is TGTGCCAGTAGTATTGGGGCAGGGTGGCCCTACAATGAGCAGTTCTTC.

This clonotype is medium-sized. The chain recombines TRBV19 with TRBJ2-2; 9 positions match TRBD2. J gave up 3 bases and V 3 bases, and 11 bases lay outside the gene matches. The germline gives CDR1 LNHDA, CDR2 SQIVND (reference sequence). The CDR3 loop spans 18 amino acids. The CDR3 reads CASSILAGGKGYTGELFF. For the CDR3, the DNA is TGTGCCAGTAGTATTCTCGCGGGAGGGAAAGGTTACACCGGGGAGCTGTTTTTT.

Relative to its sample, this clonotype is medium-sized. The V gene is TRBV2, the J gene TRBJ2-5; 10 bases align to TRBD2. The trim removed 7 bases at V and 5 bases at J, leaving 10 bases unmatched. The germline V gene has CDR1 SNHLY and CDR2 FYNNEI. The CDR3 contains 15 residues. CDR3 sequence: CASTPVLAGVETQYF. The CDR3 DNA reads TGTGCCAGCACCCCCGTCCTAGCGGGAGTGGAGACCCAGTACTTC.

The CDR3 bases are TGTGCCAGCAGTCCTCCCTCCGGGGCTGAAGCTTTCTTT. Amino acid sequence: CASSPPSGAEAFF. The chain joins TRBV28 to TRBJ1-1; D remains ambiguous. Trimming left V 5 bases short and J 6 bases short, with 13 bases between. CDR3 length equals 13 residues. CDR1 and CDR2 from the germline V gene are MDHEN and SYDVKM.

This clonotype appeared many times. The CDR3 region has the DNA TGCAGCGTTGAGAGCGGGGCCCACGAGCAGTACTTC. The encoded protein is CSVESGAHEQYF. The rearrangement uses TRBV29-1 and TRBJ2-7; TRBD2 matches at 7 bases. This CDR3 contains 12 residues. J lost 5 bases, V lost 3 bases, and 4 bases had no gene match. Germline V gives CDR1 SQVTM, CDR2 ANQGSEA.

Judged by abundance, this clonotype is medium-sized. This chain links TRBV18 with TRBJ2-1; 12 positions match TRBD1. This CDR3 has 16 amino acids. V shed 4 bases and J 8 bases; nucleotides not matched to a gene: 9. Germline CDR1 is KGHSH and CDR2 is LQKENI. In DNA, the CDR3 is TGTGCCAGCTCACGCCGAGCCGGGACAGGGGGCGATGAGCAGTTCTTC. Protein product: CASSRRAGTGGDEQFF.

Many counts were recorded for this clonotype. This rearrangement joins TRBV7-2 to TRBJ2-3; 7 positions match TRBD2. Germline CDR1 SGHTA, CDR2 FQGNSA. The CDR3 extends over 14 amino acids. V lost 6 bases to trimming and J lost 1 base; unmatched junction nucleotides: 4. The CDR3 protein is CASRDTSGTDTQYF. For the CDR3, the DNA is TGTGCCAGCAGGGATACTAGCGGCACAGATACGCAGTATTTT.

This chain connects TRBV7-2 to TRBJ1-1; D is undetermined. V was shortened by 2 bases and J by 6 bases, with 10 bases between the two germline ends. Per germline, CDR1 SGHTA and CDR2 FQGNSA. The CDR3 has 13 amino acids. CDR3 loop: CASSLNSAAEAFF. The DNA of the CDR3 is TGTGCCAGCAGCTTAAACTCGGCTGCTGAAGCTTTCTTT.

In its sample, this clonotype was seen many times. CDR3 sequence reads: CAWSESVGGPFTDEQYF. Here the CDR3 DNA reads TGTGCCTGGAGTGAAAGCGTGGGGGGGCCCTTCACGGACGAGCAGTACTTC. The chain carries TRBV30 and TRBJ2-7, with a weak D call TRBD2 (7 bases). V lost 1 base and J lost 5, with 24 bases in between. The CDR3 is 17 amino acids. CDR1 is GTSNPN and CDR2 is SVGIG in the germline V gene (reference sequence).

In its sample, this clonotype was seen a few times. The J gene is TRBJ2-3, the V gene TRBV7-2, with D perhaps given as TRBD1 or TRBD2 (6 bases each). V lost 5 bases and J 1 base, leaving 19 bases between the germline ends. Germline V gene sequence: CDR1 SGHTA, CDR2 FQGNSA. The CDR3 totals 17 residues. Here the CDR3 DNA reads TGTGCCAGCAGCGCAATCAGGGGAGGTGGGGGCACAGATACGCAGTATTTT. Translating gives CASSAIRGGGGTDTQYF. The variable domain in full, with the rest retrieved from reference TRBV7-2 and TRBJ2-3, is GAGVSQSPSNKVTEKGKDVELRCDPISGHTALYWYRQSLGQGLEFLIYFQGNSAPDKSGLPSDRFSAERTGGSVSTLTIQRTQQEDSAVYLCASSAIRGGGGTDTQYFGPGTRLTVL.

By share of the sample, this clonotype is medium-sized. The chain uses TRBV6-5 and TRBJ2-3; D remains ambiguous. Germline V gene data show CDR1 as MNHEY and CDR2 as SVGAGI. V lost 3 bases and J 2 bases, leaving 9 bases between the germline ends. CDR3 length: 14 residues. CDR3 nucleotides: TGTGCCAGCAGTTATTTCTCTATCACAGATACGCAGTATTTT. Translated: CASSYFSITDTQYF.

This clonotype is deemed medium-sized. This chain uses TRBV29-1 with TRBJ2-5; 10 bases match TRBD2. Looked up from germline, CDR1 is SQVTM and CDR2 is ANQGSEA. This CDR3 has 12 amino acids. The V segment lost 7 bases and the J segment 1 base; nucleotides outside the gene matches: 0. CDR3 nucleotides: TGCAGCGGGACTAGCGGCCAAGAGACCCAGTACTTC. This encodes CSGTSGQETQYF. Combining the CDR3 with reference TRBV29-1 and TRBJ2-5 gives the whole variable domain SAVISQKPSRDICQRGTSLTIQCQVDSQVTMMFWYRQQPGQSLTLIATANQGSEATYESGFVIDKFPISRPNLTFSTLTVSNMSPEDSSIYLCSGTSGQETQYFGPGTRLLVL.

This clonotype appeared many times. In nucleotides, the CDR3 is TGTGCCATCAACCCCCGGAGCGGAAATGAGCAGTTCTTC. It is translated as CAINPRSGNEQFF. V usage is TRBV10-3 and J usage is TRBJ2-1, with D possibly TRBD2 on 5 matching bases. Germline V lookup: CDR1 ENHRY, CDR2 SYGVKD. Trimming cost V 7 bases and J 7 bases, with 14 bases left between them. The CDR3 totals 13 residues.

This clonotype has at least ten counts. J is TRBJ1-5 and V is TRBV7-8; 9 nucleotides align to TRBD1. Germline CDR1 is SGHVS and CDR2 is FQNEAQ. This CDR3 contains 15 residues. The V gene end was trimmed by 1 base and the J gene end by 6 bases; junction bases not matched to a gene: 4. The CDR3 sequence is CASSLVRDRAQPQHF. The CDR3 DNA is TGTGCCAGCAGCTTAGTCCGGGACAGGGCTCAGCCCCAGCATTTT.

This clonotype was observed a few times. The chain recombines TRBV9 with TRBJ2-1, with 9 bases lining up with TRBD2. V shed 0 bases and J 4 bases; nucleotides not matched to a gene: 2. The CDR3 is 15 amino acids. The germline gives CDR1 SGDLS, CDR2 YYNGEE. This CDR3 reads CASSVVSGSYNEQFF. CDR3 sequence (DNA): TGTGCCAGCAGCGTAGTTAGCGGGAGTTACAATGAGCAGTTCTTC.

V is TRBV30 and J is TRBJ2-3; D gene unclear. There are 13 residues in the CDR3. Germline-derived CDR1 and CDR2 are GTSNPN and SVGIG (reference sequence). The V end was cut by 0 bases, the J end by 3 bases, with 7 bases between. This CDR3 is CAWSVLETDTQYF. The CDR3, as DNA: TGTGCCTGGAGTGTCTTGGAGACAGATACGCAGTATTTT. The full variable domain, completed using reference TRBV30 and TRBJ2-3, is SQTIHQWPATLVQPVGSPLSLECTVEGTSNPNLYWYRQAAGRGLQLLFYSVGIGQISSEVPQNLSASRPQDRQFILSSKKLLLSDSGFYLCAWSVLETDTQYFGPGTRLTVL.

This clonotype showed up just a few times. The chain recombines TRBV19 with TRBJ2-1; 7 bases are shared with TRBD2. The CDR3 has 13 amino acids. CDR1 is LNHDA and CDR2 is SQIVND in the germline V gene (reference sequence). Germline trimming cut 5 bases from V and 5 bases from J; bases unmatched to any gene: 3. CDR3 DNA: TGTGCCAGTAGTCACGGGACTAACAATGAGCAGTTCTTC. It codes for CASSHGTNNEQFF.